These T cell receptor beta chains were read from a single sample in a study of blood T cells in healthy people across ages. TCRdb processed the 5' RACE reads anew with MiXCR; each CDR3 protein has one entry. The table lists 800,000 to 1,000,000 distinct CDR3 sequences, 45% to 50% of them singletons, with roughly an eighth in the top ten. The sample comprised blood. Receptors were obtained from a man aged 25-40 years in good health. CDR3s include the opening cysteine and the closing phenylalanine or tryptophan. The D gene is left open where the match is weak. Some rows have no size entry. The others give once, few or many, or a class for an expanded clone.

D gene	V gene	J gene	clone size	CDR3 DNA	CDR3 protein
TRBD1	TRBV28	TRBJ2-2	few	TGTGCCAGCAGCCAAACCCGGACAGGGAACACCGGGGAGCTGTTTTTT	CASSQTRTGNTGELFF
-	TRBV6-5	TRBJ2-3	-	TGTGCCAGCCGGCAGGGGGGACAGACAGATACGCAGTATTTT	CASRQGGQTDTQYF
-	TRBV5-1	TRBJ1-1	-	TGCGCCAGCAGCTTCGCAACAGTGGGCAACACTGAAGCTTTCTTT	CASSFATVGNTEAFF
TRBD2	TRBV30	TRBJ2-5	-	TGTGCCTGGAGTAAGGGACTACAAGAGACCCAGTACTTC	CAWSKGLQETQYF
TRBD1	TRBV6-5	TRBJ2-7	once	TGTGCCAGCAGGTTACAGGGGGCGCGTGCCTACGAGCAGTACTTC	CASRLQGARAYEQYF
-	TRBV21-1	TRBJ2-7	-	TGTGCCAGCAGCCGGGAGTGCAGGGGAGGTGAGCAGTACTTC	CASSRECRGGEQYF
TRBD1	TRBV20-1	TRBJ2-7	few	TGCAGTGCCTGGGACAGGGAGTCCTACGAGCAGTACTTC	CSAWDRESYEQYF
-	TRBV20-1	TRBJ2-5	-	TGCAGTGCTAGAGATGCCCAGGTGGAACGAGAGACCCAGTACTTC	CSARDAQVERETQYF
TRBD2	TRBV12-3/TRBV12-4	TRBJ2-2	-	TGTGCCAGCAGTCCCACTAGCGGGGGGCACACCGGGGAGCTGATTTTT	CASSPTSGGHTGELIF
-	TRBV28	TRBJ1-3	few	TGTGCCAGCAAAGTGTGGAGCTCTGGAAACACCATATATTTT	CASKVWSSGNTIYF
-	TRBV6-1	TRBJ2-1	-	TGTGCCAGCAGTGAAGCCTTGAATGAGCAGTTCTTC	CASSEALNEQFF
-	TRBV9	TRBJ2-3	few	TGTGCCAGCAGCGTAGCGCAGACCTTCACAGATACGCAGTATTTT	CASSVAQTFTDTQYF
TRBD1	TRBV27	TRBJ2-2	-	TGTGCCAGCAGTTCCAATTGGGGACAGGGTCTCACCGGGGAGCTGTTTTTT	CASSSNWGQGLTGELFF
-	TRBV5-1	TRBJ1-2	-	TGCGCCAGCAGCTATACCACCGGGACGCTGTTAGCGGGCTACACCTTC	CASSYTTGTLLAGYTF
-	TRBV9	TRBJ2-5	few	TGTGCCAGCAGCGCGCAGGGGAGGAGATACCAAGAGACCCAGTACTTC	CASSAQGRRYQETQYF
-	TRBV7-2	TRBJ1-1	-	TGTGCCAGCAGCTTATACCAGGGCGGCACTGAAGCTTTCTTT	CASSLYQGGTEAFF
TRBD1	TRBV5-1	TRBJ1-1	few	TGCGCCAGCAGCTGGGGACAGGACATGAACACTGAAGCTTTCTTT	CASSWGQDMNTEAFF
-	TRBV9	TRBJ1-2	few	TGTGCCAGCAGCGTAGATGAGACTGACTATGGCTACACCTTC	CASSVDETDYGYTF
TRBD1	TRBV29-1	TRBJ2-4	-	TGCAGCGTTGAGGCCCGGGACAGGGAAAACATTCAGTACTTC	CSVEARDRENIQYF
-	TRBV12-3/TRBV12-4	TRBJ2-1	-	TGTGCCCGCAGCAGGGCAGGGGAAAGGAATGAGCAGTTCTTC	CARSRAGERNEQFF
-	TRBV12-3/TRBV12-4	TRBJ1-2	-	TGTGCCAGCAGAGTCGGGGGGTTGTACAATGGCTACACCTTC	CASRVGGLYNGYTF
TRBD2	TRBV6-5	TRBJ2-3	many	TGTGCCAGCACTCTAAAGCGGGGGGCAGGAGGTACGCAGTATTTT	CASTLKRGAGGTQYF
-	TRBV4-1	TRBJ1-5	few	TGCGCCAGCAGCCAGGAGGACGGCAATCAGCCCCAGCATTTT	CASSQEDGNQPQHF
-	TRBV6-2/TRBV6-3	TRBJ2-3	-	TGTGCCAGCAGTTACCCCTCCATGCAGTATTTT	CASSYPSMQYF
TRBD1	TRBV7-2	TRBJ2-7	-	TGTGCCAGCAGCGCGTCGGGACAGGGGGTCTACGAGCAGTACTTC	CASSASGQGVYEQYF
-	TRBV20-1	TRBJ2-1	once	TGCAGTGCTAGAGCATCGAACCACAATGAGCAGTTCTTC	CSARASNHNEQFF
-	TRBV10-3	TRBJ1-4	-	TGTGCCATCAGGAGGAATAGTTTGGACGAAAAACTGTTTTTT	CAIRRNSLDEKLFF
-	TRBV15	TRBJ2-5	-	TGTGCCACCAGCAGAGTCAATTCGGAAGAGACCCAGTACTTC	CATSRVNSEETQYF
-	TRBV12-1	TRBJ2-1	-	TGTGCCAGCAGCTCGATAGACAGAGTCTCCTACAATGAGCAGTTCTTC	CASSSIDRVSYNEQFF
-	TRBV12-3/TRBV12-4	TRBJ2-7	-	TGTGCCAGCAACCAACCAGGGCAGGGATTTTACGAGCAGTACTTC	CASNQPGQGFYEQYF
-	TRBV6-1	TRBJ1-2	-	TGTGCCAGCAGTGAAGCGTCCCTGAAGGTCTATGGCTACACCTTC	CASSEASLKVYGYTF
TRBD1	TRBV6-1	TRBJ2-3	-	TGTGCCAGCAGTCTGGACAGGGGGCTATCAGATACGCAGTATTTT	CASSLDRGLSDTQYF
-	TRBV20-1	TRBJ1-6	few	TGCAGTGCTAGAACCCAGGGAATTAGCTCACCCCTCCACTTT	CSARTQGISSPLHF
-	TRBV12-3/TRBV12-4	TRBJ2-7	many	TGTGCCAGCAGTCCCTCCGGACCAGGGGCCTACGAGCAGTACTTC	CASSPSGPGAYEQYF
-	TRBV28	TRBJ2-3	-	TGTGCCAGCAGGTTTCCAGATTACACAGATACGCAGTATTTT	CASRFPDYTDTQYF
-	TRBV6-5	TRBJ2-3	-	TGTGCCAGCAGTTACCTACGTCAGAATACGCAGTATTTT	CASSYLRQNTQYF
TRBD1	TRBV20-1	TRBJ2-1	-	TGCAGTGCGAACGGTGAGGGGGCGGACTTCAATGAGCAGTTCTTC	CSANGEGADFNEQFF
-	TRBV7-2	TRBJ2-1	few	TGTGCCAGCAGCTTAGACCCAGGGGAGAATGAGCAGTTCTTC	CASSLDPGENEQFF
-	TRBV5-1	TRBJ1-1	-	TGCGCCAGCAGCTGGGACGGGGACACTGAAGCTTTCTTT	CASSWDGDTEAFF
-	TRBV5-1	TRBJ2-7	once	TGCGCCAGCAGCTTGGACAGGTCCGGTTACGAGCAGTACTTC	CASSLDRSGYEQYF
-	TRBV4-3	TRBJ2-3	-	TGCGCCGGCAGCCAAGATCCAGGGGTTCGCACAGATACGCAGTATTTT	CAGSQDPGVRTDTQYF